This T cell receptor beta chain comes out of a study of shared clonotypes between healthy human individuals. Repertoires were generated with immunoSEQ multiplex PCR, while TCRdb's copy carries only in-frame clones and drops some. The data contain over a million clones, around 97% of them singletons. The germline CDR1 and CDR2 sequences are LGHNA and YNFKEQ. The CDR3 length is 15 residues. The junction had 6 bases not matched to a gene; V was cut back by 4 bases and J by 1 base. This clone was recorded once. The target antigen is unknown. Overall study findings and caveats: Non-shared clonotypes showed lower generation probabilities than clonotypes common to all four donors.

From CD4+ cells came CD45RA+ naive and CD45RA-negative memory subsets. The rearrangement uses TRBV4-2 and TRBJ1-2, with TRBD1 matching over 7 bases. Sequenced sample: naive CD4+ T cells sorted from blood. The sample's subset: CD45RA+ positively selected. The receptor comes from a man aged 30 to 45 in good health. This CDR3 reads CASSPTGLGNYGYTF. CDR3 DNA sequence: TGTGCCAGCAGCCCGACAGGGCTCGGTAACTATGGCTACACCTTC.